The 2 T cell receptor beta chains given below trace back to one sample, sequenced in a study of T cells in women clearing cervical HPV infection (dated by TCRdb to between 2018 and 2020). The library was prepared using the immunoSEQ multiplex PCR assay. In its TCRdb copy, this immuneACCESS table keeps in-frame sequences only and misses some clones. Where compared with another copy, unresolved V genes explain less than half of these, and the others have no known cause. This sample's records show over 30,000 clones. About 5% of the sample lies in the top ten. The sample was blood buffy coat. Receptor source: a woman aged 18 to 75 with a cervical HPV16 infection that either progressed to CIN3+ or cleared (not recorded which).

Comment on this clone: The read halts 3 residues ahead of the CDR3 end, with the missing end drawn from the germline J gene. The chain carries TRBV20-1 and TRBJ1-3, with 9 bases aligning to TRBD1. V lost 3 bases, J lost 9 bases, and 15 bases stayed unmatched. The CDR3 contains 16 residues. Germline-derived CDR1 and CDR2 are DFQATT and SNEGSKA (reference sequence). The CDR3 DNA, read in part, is TGCAGTGCTAGGTTGGACAGGGGTGCTCCGGAGGGCACC. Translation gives CSARLDRGAPEGT. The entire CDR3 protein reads CSARLDRGAPEGTIYF.

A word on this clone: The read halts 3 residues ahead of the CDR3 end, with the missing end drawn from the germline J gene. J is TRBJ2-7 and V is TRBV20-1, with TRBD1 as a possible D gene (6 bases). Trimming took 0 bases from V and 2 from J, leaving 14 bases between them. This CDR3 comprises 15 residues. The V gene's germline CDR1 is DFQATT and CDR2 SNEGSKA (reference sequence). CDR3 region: CSARDQGTYTYEQYF. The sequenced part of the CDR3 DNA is TGCAGTGCTAGAGATCAGGGGACATACACCTACGAG.